A selection of T cell receptor beta chains follows, all from one sample in a study of cytomegalovirus exposure and HLA in healthy donors. Using immunoSEQ multiplex PCR, the repertoire was profiled, and TCRdb retains in-frame clones only, with some absent. The sample shows 68,000 or so clones, around 93% of them seen only once. The sample was PBMCs. The receptors were sampled from a man between 18 and 35 years old in good health and CMV-seronegative. Both conserved end residues are part of each CDR3. D genes are given only for firm matches. The listing skips clone size in some rows; elsewhere it reads once, few, many or a size class.

CDR3 DNA: TGTGCCAGTAGTATTCCGGGGGGAAGAGCTTTCTTT
CDR3 protein: CASSIPGGRAFF
clone size: -
D gene: -
J gene: TRBJ1-1
V gene: TRBV19

CDR3 DNA: TGTGCCAGCAGCTTAATGGGGACAGTTCGACTAGCGGGTGATGAGCAGTTCTTC
CDR3 protein: CASSLMGTVRLAGDEQFF
clone size: -
D gene: TRBD2
J gene: TRBJ2-1
V gene: TRBV7-3

CDR3 DNA: TGCGCCAGCAGCAAGGACACCTACGAGCAGTACTTC
CDR3 protein: CASSKDTYEQYF
clone size: -
D gene: -
J gene: TRBJ2-7
V gene: TRBV5-1

CDR3 DNA: TGTGCCAGCAGCCTCTCGGCGCCTGGGCTAACCGGGGAGCTGTTTTTT
CDR3 protein: CASSLSAPGLTGELFF
clone size: -
D gene: -
J gene: TRBJ2-2
V gene: TRBV2

CDR3 DNA: TGTGCCAGCAGCGAGGGACAGGGGCTAAGCGAGCAGTACTTC
CDR3 protein: CASSEGQGLSEQYF
clone size: once
D gene: TRBD1
J gene: TRBJ2-7
V gene: TRBV9

CDR3 DNA: TGTGCCAGCAGTCCCACAGGGTTTGAAGGCTACACCTTC
CDR3 protein: CASSPTGFEGYTF
clone size: -
D gene: -
J gene: TRBJ1-2
V gene: TRBV6-5

CDR3 DNA: TGTGCCAGCAGGGATACTGACAGGGCCCCAACTGAAGCTTTCTTT
CDR3 protein: CASRDTDRAPTEAFF
clone size: -
D gene: TRBD1
J gene: TRBJ1-1
V gene: TRBV6-4

CDR3 DNA: TGTGCCAGCAAGCAGGGGGCGGAGGGAAACACCATATATTTT
CDR3 protein: CASKQGAEGNTIYF
clone size: -
D gene: TRBD1
J gene: TRBJ1-3
V gene: TRBV6-5

CDR3 DNA: TGTGCCAGCAGCTTATTCGTCGGAGGGAATAATGAAAAACTGTTTTTT
CDR3 protein: CASSLFVGGNNEKLFF
clone size: -
D gene: -
J gene: TRBJ1-4
V gene: TRBV7-9

CDR3 DNA: TGTGCCTGGCCCCGAGGGGGCGGCTACACCTTC
CDR3 protein: CAWPRGGGYTF
clone size: few
D gene: TRBD1
J gene: TRBJ1-2
V gene: TRBV30

CDR3 DNA: TGTGCCAGCAGCTACGGAACTAGCGGGATTGCAGATACGCAGTATTTT
CDR3 protein: CASSYGTSGIADTQYF
clone size: -
D gene: TRBD2
J gene: TRBJ2-3
V gene: TRBV11-3

CDR3 DNA: TGTGCCCCCCCACCAGCCGGGTATGAGCTGTTTTTT
CDR3 protein: CAPPPAGYELFF
clone size: once
D gene: -
J gene: TRBJ2-2
V gene: TRBV6-4

CDR3 DNA: TGTGCCAGCAGCCACGGCAACGGGTACGATACGCAGTATTTT
CDR3 protein: CASSHGNGYDTQYF
clone size: -
D gene: -
J gene: TRBJ2-3
V gene: TRBV9

CDR3 DNA: TGTGCCAGCCTCCCTAGCGGCACAGATACGCAGTATTTT
CDR3 protein: CASLPSGTDTQYF
clone size: -
D gene: -
J gene: TRBJ2-3
V gene: TRBV6-6

CDR3 DNA: TGTGCCAGCAGTGACCCGACAGGGGGCAGCTACGAGCAGTACTTC
CDR3 protein: CASSDPTGGSYEQYF
clone size: -
D gene: TRBD1
J gene: TRBJ2-7
V gene: TRBV25-1

CDR3 DNA: TGTGCCAGCAGCTTTGGTATCCTATACCACAATGAGCAGTTCTTC
CDR3 protein: CASSFGILYHNEQFF
clone size: -
D gene: -
J gene: TRBJ2-1
V gene: TRBV7-9

CDR3 DNA: TGTGCCAGCAGCGAGGGACAGGGCCAAGAGACCCAGTACTTC
CDR3 protein: CASSEGQGQETQYF
clone size: -
D gene: TRBD1
J gene: TRBJ2-5
V gene: TRBV9

CDR3 DNA: TGTGCCAGCAGTAAGGGACAAGGGAGCTCCTACGAGCAGTACTTC
CDR3 protein: CASSKGQGSSYEQYF
clone size: -
D gene: -
J gene: TRBJ2-7
V gene: TRBV6-1